A selection of T cell receptor beta chains follows, all from one sample in a study of cytomegalovirus exposure and HLA in healthy donors. Profiling relied on immunoSEQ multiplex PCR, and the TCRdb table lists in-frame clones only, not all of them. The sample lists 98,000 or so clones, over 60% occurring once. Specimen: PBMCs. The receptors derive from a human donor in good health. Each CDR3 is given with its conserved first and last residue. The order of the fields is clone size, D gene, CDR3 length, J gene, V gene, CDR3 DNA, CDR3 protein. The D gene is left open where the match is weak. Not every row has a clone size; where given, it reads once, few, many or a size class.

few,.,14,TRBJ2-3,TRBV5-1,TGCGCCAGCAGCTTAGTCGACTCTGCAGATACGCAGTATTTT,CASSLVDSADTQYF
.,TRBD1,20,TRBJ1-4,TRBV7-8,TGTGCCAGCAGCTCCCGACTGCGACAGGGGCCAAACGCAACTAATGAAAAACTGTTTTTT,CASSSRLRQGPNATNEKLFF
few,.,15,TRBJ1-4,TRBV6-5,TGTGCCAGCAGCTCACACGGTCAGGGGAATGAAAAACTGTTTTTT,CASSSHGQGNEKLFF
.,TRBD1,14,TRBJ1-1,TRBV29-1,TGCAGCGTTGAAGCCGGGACAGCGAACACTGAAGCTTTCTTT,CSVEAGTANTEAFF
.,.,14,TRBJ2-6,TRBV6-1,TGTGCCACCGAAAGGGGATTTGGGGCCAACGTCCTGACTTTC,CATERGFGANVLTF
.,.,13,TRBJ1-5,TRBV2,TGTGCCAGCAGTCGACAGAGCAATCAGCCCCAGCATTTT,CASSRQSNQPQHF
.,TRBD2,15,TRBJ2-5,TRBV5-1,TGCGCCAGCAGACCTGCGGGGGGATTCCAAGAGACCCAGTACTTC,CASRPAGGFQETQYF
once,.,14,TRBJ2-7,TRBV6-4,TGTGCCAGCAGTTTCGACGGGGGAAACGACGAGCAGTACTTC,CASSFDGGNDEQYF
few,TRBD1,20,TRBJ2-2,TRBV9,TGTGCCAGCAGCGTAGTAACAGGGGGCCGCCATACGGTCGGGACCGGGGAGCTGTTTTTT,CASSVVTGGRHTVGTGELFF
.,TRBD1,16,TRBJ2-7,TRBV5-1,TGCGCCAGCAGCTTGGTGGGACAGGGTTACGCCTACGAGCAGTACTTC,CASSLVGQGYAYEQYF
once,TRBD2,17,TRBJ2-5,TRBV19,TGTGCCAGTAGTCCCCATGGGACTAGCGGGAGGAGGGAGACCCAGTACTTC,CASSPHGTSGRRETQYF
.,TRBD2,17,TRBJ2-5,TRBV7-6,TGTGCCAGCAGCTTAGGCCTAGCGGGGGGGCATGGAGAGACCCAGTACTTC,CASSLGLAGGHGETQYF
.,.,15,TRBJ2-1,TRBV7-2,TGTGCCAGCAGCTCAGAAGGAACTAGTTTCAATGAGCAGTTCTTC,CASSSEGTSFNEQFF
.,.,14,TRBJ2-7,TRBV14,TGTGCCAGCAGCCAAGGGGACACGTACTACGAGCAGTACTTC,CASSQGDTYYEQYF
.,TRBD1,15,TRBJ2-7,TRBV18,TGTGCCAGCTCCCGTCGACAGGGAACGAGCGACGAGCAGTACTTC,CASSRRQGTSDEQYF
.,.,16,TRBJ2-3,TRBV4-1,TGCGCCACGACCCCGGTTCCTAGCGCGAGCACAGATACGCAGTATTTT,CATTPVPSASTDTQYF
.,TRBD1,13,TRBJ1-2,TRBV18,TGTGCCAGCTCACCACTTAACAGGGGAGCGGACACCTTC,CASSPLNRGADTF
few,.,14,TRBJ2-1,TRBV7-7,TGTGCCAGCAGCCCTGAGCGTAACTACAATGAGCAGTTCTTC,CASSPERNYNEQFF
few,.,14,TRBJ1-1,TRBV7-9,TGTGCCAGCAGCTTGGGGCCGATGAACACTGAAGCTTTCTTT,CASSLGPMNTEAFF
.,.,14,TRBJ1-1,TRBV19,TGTGCCAGTAGTCCCCTGACAGGGAACACTGAAGCTTTCTTT,CASSPLTGNTEAFF
.,TRBD2,15,TRBJ2-3,TRBV15,TGTGCCACCAGCAGCCCGGGGGGGCCGGCAGATACGCAGTATTTT,CATSSPGGPADTQYF
.,TRBD2,15,TRBJ2-3,TRBV2,TGTGCCAGCAGTCGGTTACGGGAGGTGGCGGATACGCAGTATTTT,CASSRLREVADTQYF
.,TRBD1,15,TRBJ1-2,TRBV19,TGTGCCAGTAAGAGGGGGGACAGGGAAGTTCATGGCTACACCTTC,CASKRGDREVHGYTF
.,.,16,TRBJ1-5,TRBV10-2,TGCGCCAGCAGTGAGTCTCGGGGGGTGAGCAATCAGCCCCAGCATTTT,CASSESRGVSNQPQHF
.,.,14,TRBJ1-2,TRBV2,TGTGCCAACAGTGAAGACCGGACAACCTATGGCTACACCTTC,CANSEDRTTYGYTF
.,.,13,TRBJ1-1,TRBV29-1,TGCAGCGTCTATTCGAGGGCGTTGCGTGAAGCTTTCTTT,CSVYSRALREAFF
once,.,16,TRBJ2-6,TRBV4-3,TGCGCCAGCAGCCTCAGCTCCGGGGCTGGGGCCAACGTCCTGACTTTC,CASSLSSGAGANVLTF
once,.,12,TRBJ1-2,TRBV27,TGTGCCAGCAGTTCCACTGACTGTGGCTACACCTTC,CASSSTDCGYTF
.,.,14,TRBJ1-1,TRBV4-3,TGCGCCAGCAGCCAAGATAGAGGGAACACTGAAGCTTTCTTT,CASSQDRGNTEAFF